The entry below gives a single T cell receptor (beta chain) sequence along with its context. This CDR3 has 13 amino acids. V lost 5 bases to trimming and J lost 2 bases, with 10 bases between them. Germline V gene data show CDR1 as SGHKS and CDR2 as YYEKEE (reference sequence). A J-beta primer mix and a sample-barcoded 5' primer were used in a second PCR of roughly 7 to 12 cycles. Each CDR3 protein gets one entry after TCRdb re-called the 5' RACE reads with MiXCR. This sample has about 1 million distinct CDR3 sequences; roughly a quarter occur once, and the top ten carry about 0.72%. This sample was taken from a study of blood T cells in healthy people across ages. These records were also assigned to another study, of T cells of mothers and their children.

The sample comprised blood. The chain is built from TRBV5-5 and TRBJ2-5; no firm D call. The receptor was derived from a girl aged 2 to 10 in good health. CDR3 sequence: CASSFYGQETQYF. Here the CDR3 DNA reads TGTGCCAGCAGTTTCTACGGGCAAGAGACCCAGTACTTC.